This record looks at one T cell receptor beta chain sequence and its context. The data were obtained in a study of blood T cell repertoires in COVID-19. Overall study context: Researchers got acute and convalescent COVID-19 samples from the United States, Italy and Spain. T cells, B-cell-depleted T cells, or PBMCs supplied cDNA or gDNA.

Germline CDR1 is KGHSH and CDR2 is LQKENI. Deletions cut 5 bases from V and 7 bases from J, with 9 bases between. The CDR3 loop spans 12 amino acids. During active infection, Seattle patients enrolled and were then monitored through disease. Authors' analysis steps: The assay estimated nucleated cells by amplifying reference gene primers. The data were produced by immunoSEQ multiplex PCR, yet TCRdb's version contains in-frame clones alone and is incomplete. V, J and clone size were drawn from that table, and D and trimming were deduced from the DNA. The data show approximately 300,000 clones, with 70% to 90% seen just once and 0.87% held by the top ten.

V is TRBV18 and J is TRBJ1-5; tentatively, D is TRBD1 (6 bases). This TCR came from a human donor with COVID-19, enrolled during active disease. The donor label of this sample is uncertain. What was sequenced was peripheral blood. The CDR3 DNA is TGTGCCAGCTCAGGGGGCGTCCAGCCCCAGCATTTT. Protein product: CASSGGVQPQHF.